These T cell receptor beta chains were read from a single sample in a study of cytomegalovirus exposure and HLA in healthy donors. Profiling relied on immunoSEQ multiplex PCR, and the TCRdb table lists in-frame clones only, not all of them. The sample yields 90,000 to 110,000 clones, 77% seen once. Sequenced input: PBMCs. These receptors all come from a middle-aged woman in good health and CMV-seropositive. Both conserved end residues are part of each CDR3. A D gene is named only where the DNA matches it firmly. The listing skips clone size in some rows; elsewhere it reads once, few, many or a size class.

v_gene	d_gene	abundance	j_gene	CDR3aa	CDR3nt
TRBV19	TRBD1	NA	TRBJ1-2	CASRPQGALPLRNYGYTF	TGTGCCAGTAGACCACAGGGGGCCCTACCCCTGCGTAACTATGGCTACACCTTC
TRBV29-1	NA	NA	TRBJ1-1	CSVDLGLATEAFF	TGCAGCGTTGATCTCGGGCTAGCCACTGAAGCTTTCTTT
TRBV9	NA	NA	TRBJ2-3	CASSPYVGAISTDTQYF	TGTGCCAGCAGCCCCTATGTGGGCGCGATTAGCACAGATACGCAGTATTTT
TRBV28	NA	once	TRBJ2-3	CASSLLQTPERADTQYF	TGTGCCAGCAGTTTACTCCAGACTCCTGAACGGGCAGATACGCAGTATTTT
TRBV27	TRBD2	NA	TRBJ2-3	CAGSTLASGSHTQYF	TGTGCCGGCAGTACTCTCGCTAGCGGGAGTCATACGCAGTATTTT
TRBV10-3	TRBD2	NA	TRBJ2-3	CAISEPRTSGGLTDTQYF	TGTGCCATCAGTGAGCCCCGTACTAGCGGGGGGCTCACAGATACGCAGTATTTT
TRBV7-3	TRBD1	NA	TRBJ2-3	CASSSRQGTQYF	TGTGCCAGCAGTTCTAGACAGGGAACGCAGTATTTT
TRBV10-3	TRBD2	NA	TRBJ2-3	CAIAASGGGSADTQYF	TGTGCCATAGCCGCCAGCGGGGGGGGTTCCGCAGATACGCAGTATTTT
TRBV7-9	TRBD1	NA	TRBJ1-2	CASSYLGQANYGYTF	TGTGCCAGCAGCTACCTAGGACAGGCTAACTATGGCTACACCTTC
TRBV5-1	NA	NA	TRBJ1-3	CASSLIAHTSGNTIYF	TGCGCCAGCAGCTTGATTGCCCACACATCTGGAAACACCATATATTTT
TRBV28	NA	NA	TRBJ2-1	CASSAGQIDNEQFF	TGTGCCAGCAGCGCGGGACAGATAGACAATGAGCAGTTCTTC
TRBV27	NA	NA	TRBJ1-2	CASSLSDRNYGYTF	TGTGCCAGCAGTTTATCGGACAGAAACTATGGCTACACCTTC
TRBV7-3	NA	NA	TRBJ2-1	CASSLGPRDEQFF	TGTGCCAGCAGCTTAGGCCCCAGGGATGAGCAGTTCTTC
TRBV27	TRBD2	once	TRBJ2-2	CASSLSGLAGGKTGELFF	TGTGCCAGCAGTTTATCGGGACTAGCGGGAGGAAAAACCGGGGAGCTGTTTTTT
TRBV5-4	NA	few	TRBJ2-2	CASSFFSSGGELFF	TGTGCCAGCAGCTTTTTTTCCTCGGGCGGGGAGCTGTTTTTT
TRBV28	TRBD1	NA	TRBJ1-4	CASRWPGQGASANEKLFF	TGTGCCAGCAGGTGGCCGGGACAGGGGGCATCGGCTAATGAAAAACTGTTTTTT
TRBV5-4	TRBD1	NA	TRBJ2-2	CASSTGPDRANGELFF	TGTGCCAGCAGCACAGGACCCGACAGGGCTAACGGGGAGCTGTTTTTT
TRBV5-1	NA	NA	TRBJ2-3	CASSPFGGASAGGTQYF	TGCGCCAGCAGCCCCTTTGGGGGGGCTAGCGCGGGTGGTACGCAGTATTTT
TRBV10-3	NA	NA	TRBJ1-2	CAISGAEAMGYTF	TGTGCCATCAGTGGCGCAGAGGCTATGGGCTACACCTTC
TRBV28	NA	NA	TRBJ1-1	CASSSHTGLMEAFF	TGTGCCAGCAGTTCGCATACGGGACTAATGGAAGCTTTCTTT
TRBV4-1	TRBD1	many	TRBJ1-2	CASSQWTGVTAIYGYTF	TGCGCCAGCAGCCAATGGACAGGGGTGACTGCCATCTATGGCTACACCTTC
TRBV27	NA	NA	TRBJ1-5	CASSSAGYGNQPQHF	TGTGCCAGCAGTTCCGCAGGGTACGGCAATCAGCCCCAGCATTTT
TRBV4-1	TRBD2	NA	TRBJ2-1	CASGISGSVNEQFF	TGCGCCAGCGGGATAAGCGGGAGCGTTAATGAGCAGTTCTTC
TRBV28	NA	few	TRBJ1-1	CASSFEVTEAFF	TGTGCCAGCAGTTTCGAGGTCACTGAAGCTTTCTTT
TRBV27	TRBD1	NA	TRBJ1-1	CASSPQGARTEAFF	TGTGCCAGCAGCCCACAGGGGGCTCGCACTGAAGCTTTCTTT
TRBV19	NA	NA	TRBJ1-2	CASRNDRIYPNYGYTF	TGTGCCAGTAGAAATGACAGAATCTACCCTAACTATGGCTACACCTTC
TRBV27	TRBD1	NA	TRBJ2-7	CASRLFRGQGYEQYF	TGTGCCAGCAGGCTTTTCCGGGGACAGGGCTACGAGCAGTACTTC
TRBV5-1	TRBD1	few	TRBJ1-1	CASSSGQGTEAFF	TGCGCCAGCAGTTCGGGACAGGGGACTGAAGCTTTCTTT
TRBV7-8	TRBD1	NA	TRBJ1-3	CASSTGTGAGTGNTIYF	TGTGCCAGCAGCACGGGGACAGGCGCTGGGACTGGAAACACCATATATTTT